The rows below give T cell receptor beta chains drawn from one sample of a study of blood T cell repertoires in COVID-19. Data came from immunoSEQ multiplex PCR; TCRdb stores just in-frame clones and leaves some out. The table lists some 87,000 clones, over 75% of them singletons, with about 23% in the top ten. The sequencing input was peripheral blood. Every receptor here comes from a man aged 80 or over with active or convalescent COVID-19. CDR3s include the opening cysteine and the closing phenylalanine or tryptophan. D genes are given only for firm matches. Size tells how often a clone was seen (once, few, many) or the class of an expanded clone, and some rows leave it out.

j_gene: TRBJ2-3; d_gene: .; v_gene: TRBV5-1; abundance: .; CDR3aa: CASRRAITDTQYF; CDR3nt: TGCGCCAGCAGGCGGGCCATCACAGATACGCAGTATTTT
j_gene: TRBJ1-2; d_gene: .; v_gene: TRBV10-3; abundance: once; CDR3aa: CAIRDLGPDYGYTF; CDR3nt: TGTGCCATCAGGGACTTAGGACCGGACTATGGCTACACCTTC
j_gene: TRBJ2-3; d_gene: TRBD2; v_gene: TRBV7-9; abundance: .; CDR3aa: CASSSTSGGVDTQYF; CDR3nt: TGTGCCAGCAGCTCTACTAGCGGGGGGGTTGATACGCAGTATTTT
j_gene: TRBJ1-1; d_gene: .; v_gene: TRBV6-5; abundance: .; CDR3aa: CASSYYQGRAEAFF; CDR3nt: TGTGCCAGCAGTTACTATCAGGGTAGGGCTGAAGCTTTCTTT
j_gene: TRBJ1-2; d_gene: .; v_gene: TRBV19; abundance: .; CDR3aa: CATDGLWGYTF; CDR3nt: TGTGCCACCGATGGACTGTGGGGCTACACCTTC
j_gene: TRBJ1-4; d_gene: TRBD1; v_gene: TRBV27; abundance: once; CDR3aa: CASGRGTGGEKLFF; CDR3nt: TGTGCCAGCGGTCGCGGGACAGGGGGCGAAAAACTGTTTTTT
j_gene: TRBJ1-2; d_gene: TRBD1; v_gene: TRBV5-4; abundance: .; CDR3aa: CASSPTGVGGYTF; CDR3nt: TGTGCCAGCAGCCCTACAGGGGTGGGGGGCTACACCTTC
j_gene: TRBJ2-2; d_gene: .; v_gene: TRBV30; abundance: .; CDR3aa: CAWRETSPGELFF; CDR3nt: TGTGCCTGGCGGGAGACTAGTCCCGGGGAGCTGTTTTTT
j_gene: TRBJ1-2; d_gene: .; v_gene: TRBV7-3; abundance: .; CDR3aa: CASSLRPSGGISNYGYTF; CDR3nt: TGTGCCAGCAGCTTAAGACCCTCGGGGGGGATAAGCAACTATGGCTACACCTTC
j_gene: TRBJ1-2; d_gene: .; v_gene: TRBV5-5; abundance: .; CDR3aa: CASSLDMRADYGYTF; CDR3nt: TGTGCCAGCAGCCTAGATATGAGGGCTGACTATGGCTACACCTTC
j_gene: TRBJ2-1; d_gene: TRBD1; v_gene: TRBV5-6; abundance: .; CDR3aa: CASSFGTGGGEQFF; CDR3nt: TGTGCCAGCAGCTTCGGGACAGGGGGCGGTGAGCAGTTCTTC
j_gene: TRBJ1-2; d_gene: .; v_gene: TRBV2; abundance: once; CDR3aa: CASTRFNYGYTF; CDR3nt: TGTGCCAGCACCAGGTTTAACTATGGCTACACCTTC
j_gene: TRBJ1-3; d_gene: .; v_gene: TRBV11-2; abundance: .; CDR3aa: CASSINNPRVTGNTIYF; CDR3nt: TGTGCCAGCAGCATAAACAACCCCCGGGTAACCGGAAACACCATATATTTT
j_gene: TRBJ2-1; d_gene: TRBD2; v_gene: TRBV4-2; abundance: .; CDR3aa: CASSQDRLAGSNEQFF; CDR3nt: TGTGCCAGCAGCCAAGATCGGCTAGCGGGGAGCAATGAGCAGTTCTTC
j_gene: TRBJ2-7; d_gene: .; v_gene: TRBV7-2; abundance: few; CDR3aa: CASSQQMGLNYEQYF; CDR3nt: TGTGCCAGCAGCCAACAAATGGGACTCAACTACGAGCAGTACTTC
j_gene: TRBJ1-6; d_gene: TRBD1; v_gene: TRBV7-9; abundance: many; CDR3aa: CASSLRDRGNNSPLHF; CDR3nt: TGTGCCAGCAGCCTCCGGGACAGGGGCAACAATTCACCCCTCCACTTT
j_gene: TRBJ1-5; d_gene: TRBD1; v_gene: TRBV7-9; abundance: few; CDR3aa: CASSRTGKSNQPQHF; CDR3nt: TGTGCCAGCAGCCGGACAGGGAAGAGCAATCAGCCCCAGCATTTT
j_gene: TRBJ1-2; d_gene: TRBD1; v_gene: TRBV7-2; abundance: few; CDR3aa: CASSVTGVEGYGYTF; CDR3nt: TGTGCCAGCAGCGTAACAGGGGTGGAGGGCTATGGCTACACCTTC
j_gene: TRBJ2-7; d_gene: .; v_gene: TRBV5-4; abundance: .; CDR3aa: CASSFSGYEQYF; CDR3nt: TGTGCCAGCAGCTTCTCCGGCTACGAGCAGTACTTC
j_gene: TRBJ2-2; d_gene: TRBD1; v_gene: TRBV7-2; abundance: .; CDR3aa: CAQRPLGQGYVGELFF; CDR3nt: TGTGCCCAAAGACCACTGGGACAGGGGTACGTCGGGGAGCTGTTTTTT
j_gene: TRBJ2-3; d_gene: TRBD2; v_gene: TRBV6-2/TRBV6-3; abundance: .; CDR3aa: CASSYPSLAGVGNTQYF; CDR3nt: TGTGCCAGCAGTTACCCTTCGCTAGCGGGGGTAGGAAATACGCAGTATTTT
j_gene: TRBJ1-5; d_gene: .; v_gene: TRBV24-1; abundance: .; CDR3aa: CATSDGHSNQPQHF; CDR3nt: TGTGCCACCAGTGACGGACATAGCAATCAGCCCCAGCATTTT
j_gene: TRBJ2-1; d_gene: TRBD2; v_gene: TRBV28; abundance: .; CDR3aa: CASSVVLAGGTTVNEQFF; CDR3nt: TGTGCCAGCAGTGTCGTGCTAGCGGGGGGGACGACGGTCAATGAGCAGTTCTTC
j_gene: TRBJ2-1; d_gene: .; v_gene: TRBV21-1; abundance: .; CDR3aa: CASSKGRDIYNEQFF; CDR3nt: TGTGCCAGCAGCAAAGGTAGGGACATCTACAATGAGCAGTTCTTC
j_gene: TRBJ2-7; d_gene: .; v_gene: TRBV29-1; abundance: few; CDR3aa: CSVSRGGLFDEQYF; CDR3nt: TGCAGCGTCTCAAGGGGGGGCCTCTTTGACGAGCAGTACTTC
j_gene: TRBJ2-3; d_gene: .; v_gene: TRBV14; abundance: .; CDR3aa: CASSQAGEGGHYNFGTDTQYF; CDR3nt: TGTGCCAGCAGCCAAGCGGGGGAGGGGGGACACTATAATTTTGGTACAGATACGCAGTATTTT
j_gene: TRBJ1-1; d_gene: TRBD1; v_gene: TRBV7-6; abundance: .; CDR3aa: CASSPQQGPNTEAFF; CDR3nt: TGTGCCAGCAGCCCACAACAGGGGCCTAACACTGAAGCTTTCTTT
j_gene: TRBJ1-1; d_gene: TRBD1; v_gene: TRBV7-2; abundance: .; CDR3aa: CASSLETGWSTEAFF; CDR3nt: TGTGCCAGCAGCTTAGAGACAGGGTGGAGCACTGAAGCTTTCTTT
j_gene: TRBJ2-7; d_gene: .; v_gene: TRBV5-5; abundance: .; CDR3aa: CASTKGDILYEQYF; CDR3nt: TGTGCCAGCACCAAGGGGGACATCCTCTACGAGCAGTACTTC
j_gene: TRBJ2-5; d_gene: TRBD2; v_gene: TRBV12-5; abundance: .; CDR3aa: CASAKGGGPQETQYF; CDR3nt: TGTGCTAGTGCCAAGGGCGGGGGTCCCCAAGAGACCCAGTACTTC
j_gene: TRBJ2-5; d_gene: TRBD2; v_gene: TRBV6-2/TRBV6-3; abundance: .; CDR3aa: CASSYRRGGARETQYF; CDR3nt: TGTGCCAGCAGTTACAGGCGCGGGGGGGCTCGGGAGACCCAGTACTTC
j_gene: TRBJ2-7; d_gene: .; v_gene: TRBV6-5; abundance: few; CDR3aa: CASTKGLTIYEQYF; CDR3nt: TGTGCCAGCACAAAGGGACTGACAATTTACGAGCAGTACTTC
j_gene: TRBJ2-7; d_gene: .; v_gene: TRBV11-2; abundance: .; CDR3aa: CASSLSGREQYF; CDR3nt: TGTGCCAGCAGCTTATCAGGGCGTGAGCAGTACTTC
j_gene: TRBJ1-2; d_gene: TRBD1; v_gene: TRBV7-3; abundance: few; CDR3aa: CASSFTDRGHGYTF; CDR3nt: TGTGCCAGCAGCTTCACCGACAGGGGGCATGGCTACACCTTC
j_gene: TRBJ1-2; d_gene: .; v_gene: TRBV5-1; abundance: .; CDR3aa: CASSAKQGTSGYTF; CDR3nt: TGCGCCAGCAGCGCCAAACAGGGAACAAGTGGCTACACCTTC
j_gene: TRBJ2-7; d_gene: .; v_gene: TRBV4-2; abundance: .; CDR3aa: CASSQEGEAGVAYEQYF; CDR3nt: TGTGCCAGCAGCCAAGAGGGGGAGGCCGGGGTGGCCTACGAGCAGTACTTC
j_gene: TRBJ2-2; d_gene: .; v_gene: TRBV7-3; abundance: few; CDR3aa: CASSPSRAGTGELFF; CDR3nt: TGTGCCAGCAGCCCATCGAGGGCCGGGACCGGGGAGCTGTTTTTT
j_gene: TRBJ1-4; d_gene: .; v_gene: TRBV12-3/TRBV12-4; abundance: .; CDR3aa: CASTLGADEKLFF; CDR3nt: TGTGCCAGCACCTTGGGGGCTGATGAAAAACTGTTTTTT
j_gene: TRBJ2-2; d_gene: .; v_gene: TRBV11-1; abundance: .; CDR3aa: CASSLVQNTGELFF; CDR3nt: TGTGCCAGCAGCTTAGTTCAGAACACCGGGGAGCTGTTTTTT
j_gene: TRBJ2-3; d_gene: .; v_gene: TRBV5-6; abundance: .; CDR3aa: CASSFSGTPQQYF; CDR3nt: TGTGCCAGCAGCTTCTCCGGGACTCCACAGCAGTATTTT
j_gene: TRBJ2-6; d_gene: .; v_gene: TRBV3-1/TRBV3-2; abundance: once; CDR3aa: CASSQDFTGANVLTF; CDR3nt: TGTGCCAGCAGCCAAGATTTCACTGGGGCCAACGTCCTGACTTTC
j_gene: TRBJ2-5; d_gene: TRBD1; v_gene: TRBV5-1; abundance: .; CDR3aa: CASRGTAQETQYF; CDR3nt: TGCGCCAGCAGGGGGACAGCCCAAGAGACCCAGTACTTC
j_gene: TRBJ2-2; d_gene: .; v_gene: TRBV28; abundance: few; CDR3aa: CAGQIPNTGELFF; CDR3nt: TGTGCCGGCCAAATCCCAAACACCGGGGAGCTGTTTTTT
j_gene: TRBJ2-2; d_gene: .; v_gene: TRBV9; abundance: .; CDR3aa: CASSVAGGSPNTGELFF; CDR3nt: TGTGCCAGCAGCGTAGCTGGAGGATCCCCGAACACCGGGGAGCTGTTTTTT
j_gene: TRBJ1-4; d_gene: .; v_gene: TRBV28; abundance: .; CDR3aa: CASSSWGATNEKLFF; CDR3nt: TGTGCCAGCAGTTCGTGGGGGGCAACTAATGAAAAACTGTTTTTT
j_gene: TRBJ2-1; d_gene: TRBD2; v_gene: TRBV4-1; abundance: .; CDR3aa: CASSPGATSPTYNEQFF; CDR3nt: TGCGCCAGCAGCCCCGGTGCGACTAGCCCTACCTACAATGAGCAGTTCTTC
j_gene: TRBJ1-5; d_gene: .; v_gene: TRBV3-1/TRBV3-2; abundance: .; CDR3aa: CASSQDLSQPQHF; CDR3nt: TGTGCCAGCAGCCAAGATCTTAGTCAGCCCCAGCATTTT
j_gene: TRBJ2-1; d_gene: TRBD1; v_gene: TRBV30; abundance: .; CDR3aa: CALGTGTYNEQFF; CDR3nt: TGTGCCCTTGGGACAGGGACCTACAATGAGCAGTTCTTC
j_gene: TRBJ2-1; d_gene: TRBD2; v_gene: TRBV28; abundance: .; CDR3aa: CASSLVGLDTYNEQFF; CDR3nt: TGTGCCAGCAGTTTGGTAGGACTAGATACCTACAATGAGCAGTTCTTC
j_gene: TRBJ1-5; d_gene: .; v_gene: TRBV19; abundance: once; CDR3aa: CASSIGRNRENQPQHF; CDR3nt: TGTGCCAGTAGTATCGGGCGAAACAGGGAAAATCAGCCCCAGCATTTT
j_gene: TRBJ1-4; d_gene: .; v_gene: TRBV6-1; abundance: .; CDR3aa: CASSEALQGYEKLFF; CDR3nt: TGTGCCAGCAGTGAAGCGCTTCAGGGGTACGAAAAACTGTTTTTT
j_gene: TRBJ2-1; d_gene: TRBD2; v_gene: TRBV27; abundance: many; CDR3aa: CASKTSEGEVNEQFF; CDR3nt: TGTGCCAGCAAGACTAGCGAGGGCGAGGTTAATGAGCAGTTCTTC
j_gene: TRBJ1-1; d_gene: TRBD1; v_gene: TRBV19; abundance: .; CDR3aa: CASSIDATGRTEAFF; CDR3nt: TGTGCCAGTAGTATTGATGCGACAGGGAGGACTGAAGCTTTCTTT
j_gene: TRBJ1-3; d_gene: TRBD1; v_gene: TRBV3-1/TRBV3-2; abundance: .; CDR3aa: CASSQHTTGAGNTIYF; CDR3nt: TGTGCCAGCAGCCAACATACGACAGGGGCTGGAAACACCATATATTTT
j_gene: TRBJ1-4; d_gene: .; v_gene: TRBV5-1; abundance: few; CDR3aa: CASSLDHRVLFF; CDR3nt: TGCGCCAGCAGCTTGGACCACCGGGTACTGTTTTTT
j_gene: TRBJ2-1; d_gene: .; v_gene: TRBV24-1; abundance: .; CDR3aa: CATSDAPGKDEQFF; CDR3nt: TGTGCCACCAGTGATGCCCCAGGGAAGGATGAGCAGTTCTTC
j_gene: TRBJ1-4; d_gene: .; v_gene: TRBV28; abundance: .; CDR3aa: CASNRDATNEKLFF; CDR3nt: TGTGCCAGCAACAGGGATGCCACTAATGAAAAACTGTTTTTT